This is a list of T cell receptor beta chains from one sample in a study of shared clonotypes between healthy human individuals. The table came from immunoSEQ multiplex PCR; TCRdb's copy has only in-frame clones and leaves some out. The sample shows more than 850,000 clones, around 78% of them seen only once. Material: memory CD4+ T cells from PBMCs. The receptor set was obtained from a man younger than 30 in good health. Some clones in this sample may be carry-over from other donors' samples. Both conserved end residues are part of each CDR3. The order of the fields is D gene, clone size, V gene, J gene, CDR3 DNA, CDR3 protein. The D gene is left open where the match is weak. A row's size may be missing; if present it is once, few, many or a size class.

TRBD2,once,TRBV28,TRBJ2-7,TGTGCCAGCAGTTCCCACAGCACGACCGTCCGGGGGGTCTACGAGCAGTACTTC,CASSSHSTTVRGVYEQYF
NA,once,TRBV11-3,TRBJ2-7,TGTGCCAGCAGGGCCGGGACAACTGGTAGCGAGCAGTACTTC,CASRAGTTGSEQYF
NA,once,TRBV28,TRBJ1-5,TGTGCCAGCAGTGGGATTTTGAATCTCAATCAGCCCCAGCATTTT,CASSGILNLNQPQHF
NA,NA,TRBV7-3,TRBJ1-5,TGTGCCAGCAGCCGGGAGGGGAATCAGCCCCAGCATTTT,CASSREGNQPQHF
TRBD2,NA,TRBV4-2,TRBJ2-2,TGTGCCAGCAGCCAAGTTTACGGGACTAGCGGCGCGAACACCGGGGAGCTGTTTTTT,CASSQVYGTSGANTGELFF
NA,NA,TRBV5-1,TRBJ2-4,TGCGCCAGCAGATTCGGGGATGAAGCCAAAAACATTCAGTACTTC,CASRFGDEAKNIQYF
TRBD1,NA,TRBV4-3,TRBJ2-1,TGCGCCAGCAGCCCTCAGACAGGGTTCGGCGAGCAGTTCTTC,CASSPQTGFGEQFF
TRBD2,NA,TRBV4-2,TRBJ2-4,TGTGCCAGCAGCCCAGGAGGTAGCGGGAGGGCCGTAGCCAAAAACATTCAGTACTTC,CASSPGGSGRAVAKNIQYF
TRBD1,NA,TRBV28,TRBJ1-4,TGTGCCAGCAGTTCCCACACTCGACAGGGGGGTAATGAAAAACTGTTTTTT,CASSSHTRQGGNEKLFF
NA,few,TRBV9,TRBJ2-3,TGTGCCAGCAGCGTAATGGGGGCGGGAGATGCGGATACGCAGTATTTT,CASSVMGAGDADTQYF
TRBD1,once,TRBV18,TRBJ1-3,TGTGCCAGCTCAGGAGACAGGGCTGGAAACACCATATATTTT,CASSGDRAGNTIYF
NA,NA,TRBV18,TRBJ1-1,TGTGCCAGCTCACGAGACGGGCAGAACACTGAAGCTTTCTTT,CASSRDGQNTEAFF
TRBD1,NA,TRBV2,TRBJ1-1,TGTGCCAGCGGCGGGACAGTTAACGGGGCTTTCTTT,CASGGTVNGAFF
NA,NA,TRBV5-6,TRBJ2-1,TGTGCCAGCAGCTTCAGGGCTAATGAGCAGTTCTTC,CASSFRANEQFF
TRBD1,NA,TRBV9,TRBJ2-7,TGTGCCAGCAGCGCCCGGGCCCAGGGGGTCTACGAGCAGTACTTC,CASSARAQGVYEQYF
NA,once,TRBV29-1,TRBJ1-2,TGCAGCGTTGAGGGGAGGGGTCTCTACTATGGCTACACCTTC,CSVEGRGLYYGYTF
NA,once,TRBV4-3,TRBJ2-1,TGCGCCAGCAGCCGTGAAAGCGGTGAGCAGTTCTTC,CASSRESGEQFF
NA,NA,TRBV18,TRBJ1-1,TGTGCCAGCTCACCAAGGGATATTGGCACTGAAGCTTTCTTT,CASSPRDIGTEAFF
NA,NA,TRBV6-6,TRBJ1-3,TGTGCCAGCAGTTACCACCACAGGCCTGGAAACACCATATATTTT,CASSYHHRPGNTIYF
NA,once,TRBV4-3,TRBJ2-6,TGCGCCAGCAGCCAAGAATGGCAGAGCTCTGGGGCCAACGTCCTGACTTTC,CASSQEWQSSGANVLTF
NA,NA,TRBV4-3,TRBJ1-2,TGCGCCAGCAGCCAACAGGTCTCGAGCGGGTATGGCTACACCTTC,CASSQQVSSGYGYTF
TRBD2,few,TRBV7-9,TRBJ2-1,TGTGCCAGCAGCTCTCTGGGTAGAGCGGGGGGCTACAATGAGCAGTTCTTC,CASSSLGRAGGYNEQFF
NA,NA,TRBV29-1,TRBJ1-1,TGCAGCGTTGCCAGCCAGCCGAACACTGAAGCTTTCTTT,CSVASQPNTEAFF
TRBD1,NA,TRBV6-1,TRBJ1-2,TGTGCCAGCAGTGGGGGACAGGGGAACTATGGCTACACCTTC,CASSGGQGNYGYTF
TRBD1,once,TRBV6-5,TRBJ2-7,TGTGCCAGCAGTTACCGGGACAGAGGCTTCTACGAGCAGTACTTC,CASSYRDRGFYEQYF
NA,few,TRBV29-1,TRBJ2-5,TGCAGCGTTGTGAAGGGGAATCAAGAGACCCAGTACTTC,CSVVKGNQETQYF
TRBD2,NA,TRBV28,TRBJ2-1,TGTGCCAGCAGAAGACTAGCGGGAGTATACGAGCAGTTCTTC,CASRRLAGVYEQFF
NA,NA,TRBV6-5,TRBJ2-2,TGTGCCAGCAGTCGCGACCCACAGAACACCGGGGAGCTGTTTTTT,CASSRDPQNTGELFF
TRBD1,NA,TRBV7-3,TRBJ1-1,TGTGCCAGCGTCTCCGGGACAGGCCAGAACACTGAAGCTTTCTTT,CASVSGTGQNTEAFF
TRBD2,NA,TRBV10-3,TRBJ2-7,TGTGCCATCAGTCCCCGACTAGCGGGAGATTACGAGCAGTACTTC,CAISPRLAGDYEQYF
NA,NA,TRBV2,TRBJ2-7,TGTGCCAGCACCCAAGGTGCGGCACAGAATTACGAGCAGTACTTC,CASTQGAAQNYEQYF
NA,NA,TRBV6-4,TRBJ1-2,TGTGCCAGCAGTGACTCGAACCCAGGTTTAAATGGCTACACCTTC,CASSDSNPGLNGYTF
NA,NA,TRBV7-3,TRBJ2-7,TGTGCCAGCAGCTTAAAGGCTAGGGACGAGCAGTACTTC,CASSLKARDEQYF
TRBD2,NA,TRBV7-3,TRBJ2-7,TGTGCCAGCAGCCCAGGACCGGGGGGATCGAACTCCTACGAGCAGTACTTC,CASSPGPGGSNSYEQYF
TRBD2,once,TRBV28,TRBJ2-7,TGTGCCTCGGGACTAGCTTCCGAGCAGTACTTC,CASGLASEQYF
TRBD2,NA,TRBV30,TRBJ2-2,TGTGCCTGGAGTAAGGGACTAGCGGGAGTCGGGGAGCTGTTTTTT,CAWSKGLAGVGELFF
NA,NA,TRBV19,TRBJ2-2,TGTGCCAGTAGTTTCCTCGGGACTCGGAACACCGGGGAGCTGTTTTTT,CASSFLGTRNTGELFF
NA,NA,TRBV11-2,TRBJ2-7,TGTGCCAGCAGCTTAGAGGGGGTTGGCGACGAGCAGTACTTC,CASSLEGVGDEQYF
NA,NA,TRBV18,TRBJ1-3,TGTGCCAGCTCACTTTTTTTGGATGGCCGGGGACCTGGAAACACCATATATTTT,CASSLFLDGRGPGNTIYF
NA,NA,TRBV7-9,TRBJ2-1,TGTGCCAGCAGTTCAGGGTTCGGTGAGCAGTTCTTC,CASSSGFGEQFF
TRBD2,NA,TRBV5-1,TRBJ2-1,TGCGCCAGCAGCGCCGGGACTAGCGGGAGGGCTAGTGAGCAGTTCTTC,CASSAGTSGRASEQFF